The rows below give T cell receptor beta chains drawn from one sample of a study of a mutant IDH1 vaccine in newly diagnosed glioma. The method was immunoSEQ multiplex PCR; TCRdb's version includes in-frame clones alone and lacks a portion of them. The repertoire includes roughly 45,000 clones, approximately 84% of them detected once, and about 2.5% sits in the top ten. No antigens are known for them. Sequences were derived from PBMCs, sampled from a glioma patient whose treatment included an IDH1 peptide vaccine. All receptors come from a woman between 18 and 29 years old with glioma. Some clones in this sample may be carry-over from other donors' samples. The CDR3 runs from the conserved cysteine through the conserved F or W. The order of the fields is J gene, V gene, clone size, D gene, CDR3 protein, CDR3 DNA. A D gene is named only where the DNA matches it firmly. Expanded clones are given a class, and other clones once, few, many or no size at all.

j_call: TRBJ1-2; v_call: TRBV6-4; clone_size: NA; d_call: TRBD1; cdr3_aa: CARGQGGGRDYGYTF; cdr3_nt: TGTGCCAGGGGACAGGGAGGGGGGAGGGACTATGGCTACACCTTC
j_call: TRBJ2-5; v_call: TRBV7-3; clone_size: NA; d_call: NA; cdr3_aa: CASSPDRRETQYF; cdr3_nt: TGTGCCAGCAGCCCCGACAGAAGAGAGACCCAGTACTTC
j_call: TRBJ2-2; v_call: TRBV7-9; clone_size: NA; d_call: NA; cdr3_aa: CASSPLTGELFF; cdr3_nt: TGTGCCAGCAGCCCCTTGACCGGGGAGCTGTTTTTT
j_call: TRBJ2-1; v_call: TRBV5-1; clone_size: NA; d_call: NA; cdr3_aa: CASSFDLSYNEQFF; cdr3_nt: TGCGCCAGCAGCTTTGACCTCTCCTACAATGAGCAGTTCTTC
j_call: TRBJ2-3; v_call: TRBV5-1; clone_size: NA; d_call: NA; cdr3_aa: CASSEGAQVSTDTQYF; cdr3_nt: TGCGCCAGCAGCGAAGGCGCTCAAGTTAGCACAGATACGCAGTATTTT
j_call: TRBJ2-6; v_call: TRBV29-1; clone_size: NA; d_call: NA; cdr3_aa: CSVAVRRALSGANVLTF; cdr3_nt: TGCAGCGTTGCTGTGAGGAGGGCTCTCTCTGGGGCCAACGTCCTGACTTTC
j_call: TRBJ1-1; v_call: TRBV5-5; clone_size: NA; d_call: NA; cdr3_aa: CASSPGPFTEAFF; cdr3_nt: TGTGCCAGCAGCCCGGGCCCTTTTACTGAAGCTTTCTTT
j_call: TRBJ2-3; v_call: TRBV7-2; clone_size: NA; d_call: TRBD2; cdr3_aa: CASSLTSGGGDTQYF; cdr3_nt: TGTGCCAGCAGCCTCACTAGCGGGGGAGGGGATACGCAGTATTTT
j_call: TRBJ2-7; v_call: TRBV11-3; clone_size: NA; d_call: NA; cdr3_aa: CASSLMENYEQYF; cdr3_nt: TGTGCCAGCAGCTTAATGGAGAACTACGAGCAGTACTTC
j_call: TRBJ1-2; v_call: TRBV7-2; clone_size: NA; d_call: NA; cdr3_aa: CASSFSGNGYTF; cdr3_nt: TGTGCCAGCAGCTTCTCGGGTAATGGCTACACCTTC
j_call: TRBJ2-7; v_call: TRBV5-1; clone_size: NA; d_call: TRBD2; cdr3_aa: CASSLAGVYEQYF; cdr3_nt: TGCGCCAGCAGTCTAGCGGGGGTCTACGAGCAGTACTTC
j_call: TRBJ2-3; v_call: TRBV5-6; clone_size: NA; d_call: TRBD2; cdr3_aa: CASTLGLAGPTDTQYF; cdr3_nt: TGTGCCAGCACCCTCGGACTAGCGGGGCCCACAGATACGCAGTATTTT
j_call: TRBJ1-5; v_call: TRBV7-2; clone_size: NA; d_call: TRBD1; cdr3_aa: CASSFNRGPPQHF; cdr3_nt: TGTGCCAGCAGCTTTAACAGGGGCCCTCCCCAGCATTTT
j_call: TRBJ2-7; v_call: TRBV25-1; clone_size: NA; d_call: NA; cdr3_aa: CASRSAGSLYEQYF; cdr3_nt: TGTGCCAGCAGGTCGGCAGGGAGTTTGTACGAGCAGTACTTC
j_call: TRBJ1-2; v_call: TRBV6-5; clone_size: NA; d_call: TRBD1; cdr3_aa: CASSPGQGSAYGYTF; cdr3_nt: TGTGCCAGCAGTCCGGGACAGGGAAGTGCCTATGGCTACACCTTC
j_call: TRBJ2-4; v_call: TRBV27; clone_size: NA; d_call: NA; cdr3_aa: CASSVGAKNIQYF; cdr3_nt: TGTGCCAGCAGCGTCGGTGCCAAAAACATTCAGTACTTC
j_call: TRBJ1-1; v_call: TRBV7-9; clone_size: NA; d_call: NA; cdr3_aa: CASSLKSGTEAFF; cdr3_nt: TGTGCCAGCAGCTTAAAATCCGGCACTGAAGCTTTCTTT
j_call: TRBJ2-3; v_call: TRBV11-1; clone_size: NA; d_call: NA; cdr3_aa: CASSVYSEIATQYF; cdr3_nt: TGTGCCAGCAGCGTCTACTCGGAAATTGCTACGCAGTATTTT
j_call: TRBJ1-5; v_call: TRBV6-5; clone_size: few; d_call: NA; cdr3_aa: CASSYHGNSNQPQHF; cdr3_nt: TGTGCCAGCAGTTACCATGGGAATAGCAATCAGCCCCAGCATTTT
j_call: TRBJ2-7; v_call: TRBV5-1; clone_size: NA; d_call: NA; cdr3_aa: CASSLADEQYF; cdr3_nt: TGCGCCAGCAGCTTGGCCGACGAGCAGTACTTC
j_call: TRBJ1-5; v_call: TRBV6-1; clone_size: NA; d_call: NA; cdr3_aa: CASSQGGGQPQHF; cdr3_nt: TGTGCCAGCAGCCAGGGAGGCGGGCAGCCCCAGCATTTT
j_call: TRBJ2-7; v_call: TRBV15; clone_size: NA; d_call: TRBD2; cdr3_aa: CATSRSGTLYEQYF; cdr3_nt: TGTGCCACCAGCCGTAGCGGGACCCTCTACGAGCAGTACTTC
j_call: TRBJ1-1; v_call: TRBV9; clone_size: NA; d_call: NA; cdr3_aa: CASSVGKFLSTFF; cdr3_nt: TGTGCCAGCAGCGTTGGAAAGTTTCTCAGTACTTTCTTT
j_call: TRBJ1-5; v_call: TRBV4-1; clone_size: NA; d_call: NA; cdr3_aa: CASSQAGTQLANQPQHF; cdr3_nt: TGCGCCAGCAGCCAGGCCGGGACGCAACTGGCGAATCAGCCCCAGCATTTT
j_call: TRBJ2-3; v_call: TRBV6-5; clone_size: once; d_call: NA; cdr3_aa: CASKTTGADTQYF; cdr3_nt: TGTGCCAGCAAGACCACGGGGGCAGATACGCAGTATTTT
j_call: TRBJ1-5; v_call: TRBV4-2; clone_size: NA; d_call: NA; cdr3_aa: CASSQGSGNQPQHF; cdr3_nt: TGTGCCAGCAGCCAAGGGTCAGGCAATCAGCCCCAGCATTTT
j_call: TRBJ2-3; v_call: TRBV11-2; clone_size: NA; d_call: NA; cdr3_aa: CASSLTSVLVADSTDTQYF; cdr3_nt: TGTGCCAGCAGCTTAACCTCGGTCCTTGTAGCGGATAGCACAGATACGCAGTATTTT
j_call: TRBJ1-4; v_call: TRBV6-5; clone_size: NA; d_call: NA; cdr3_aa: CASSYGMGYTNEKLFF; cdr3_nt: TGTGCCAGCAGTTACGGAATGGGATACACTAATGAAAAACTGTTTTTT
j_call: TRBJ2-7; v_call: TRBV6-6; clone_size: NA; d_call: NA; cdr3_aa: CASSYTNYQGYEQYF; cdr3_nt: TGTGCCAGCAGTTACACAAATTATCAGGGGTACGAGCAGTACTTC
j_call: TRBJ2-5; v_call: TRBV29-1; clone_size: NA; d_call: NA; cdr3_aa: CSAFGNGAQYF; cdr3_nt: TGCAGCGCGTTTGGTAATGGCGCCCAGTACTTC
j_call: TRBJ2-1; v_call: TRBV6-1; clone_size: NA; d_call: NA; cdr3_aa: CASSEGSGREQFF; cdr3_nt: TGTGCCAGCAGTGAAGGTAGCGGACGGGAGCAGTTCTTC
j_call: TRBJ1-1; v_call: TRBV7-2; clone_size: NA; d_call: NA; cdr3_aa: CASSFLGVYTEAFF; cdr3_nt: TGTGCCAGCAGCTTTCTCGGGGTTTACACTGAAGCTTTCTTT
j_call: TRBJ1-3; v_call: TRBV7-9; clone_size: NA; d_call: TRBD1; cdr3_aa: CASSFRDRGPYTIYF; cdr3_nt: TGTGCCAGCAGCTTTCGGGACAGGGGGCCGTACACCATATATTTT
j_call: TRBJ2-5; v_call: TRBV4-2; clone_size: NA; d_call: TRBD2; cdr3_aa: CASSQDLGSGSRETQYF; cdr3_nt: TGTGCCAGCAGCCAAGATCTTGGTAGCGGGAGTAGGGAGACCCAGTACTTC
j_call: TRBJ1-2; v_call: TRBV30; clone_size: NA; d_call: NA; cdr3_aa: CAWSRDFRGYTF; cdr3_nt: TGTGCCTGGAGTAGGGACTTTCGTGGCTACACCTTC
j_call: TRBJ2-5; v_call: TRBV4-3; clone_size: once; d_call: NA; cdr3_aa: CASSQAAYF; cdr3_nt: TGCGCCAGCAGCCAAGCGGCGTACTTC
j_call: TRBJ2-7; v_call: TRBV27; clone_size: NA; d_call: NA; cdr3_aa: CASSLSGARYEQYF; cdr3_nt: TGTGCCAGCAGTTTATCCGGCGCTCGGTACGAGCAGTACTTC
j_call: TRBJ1-2; v_call: TRBV14; clone_size: NA; d_call: NA; cdr3_aa: CASSQERGVRYGYTF; cdr3_nt: TGTGCCAGCAGCCAAGAGAGAGGGGTTCGCTATGGCTACACCTTC
j_call: TRBJ1-1; v_call: TRBV11-3; clone_size: few; d_call: NA; cdr3_aa: CASSFALLPEAFF; cdr3_nt: TGTGCCAGCAGCTTTGCCTTACTACCTGAAGCTTTCTTT
j_call: TRBJ1-2; v_call: TRBV10-3; clone_size: NA; d_call: TRBD1; cdr3_aa: CAISGGRDRENDTF; cdr3_nt: TGTGCCATCAGTGGGGGCCGGGACAGGGAAAACGACACCTTC
j_call: TRBJ1-1; v_call: TRBV19; clone_size: NA; d_call: TRBD1; cdr3_aa: CASRTGSSPTEAFF; cdr3_nt: TGTGCCAGCCGGACAGGGTCCAGTCCAACTGAAGCTTTCTTT
j_call: TRBJ2-1; v_call: TRBV4-3; clone_size: NA; d_call: NA; cdr3_aa: CASSQVFPRGEQFF; cdr3_nt: TGCGCCAGCAGCCAAGTCTTCCCCCGAGGTGAGCAGTTCTTC
j_call: TRBJ2-7; v_call: TRBV19; clone_size: once; d_call: NA; cdr3_aa: CASSMGFWEQYF; cdr3_nt: TGTGCCAGTAGTATGGGTTTCTGGGAGCAGTACTTC
j_call: TRBJ2-7; v_call: TRBV19; clone_size: once; d_call: TRBD1; cdr3_aa: CASSIRGTGGSYEQYF; cdr3_nt: TGTGCCAGTAGTATCCGGGGGACAGGGGGGTCCTACGAGCAGTACTTC
j_call: TRBJ1-3; v_call: TRBV9; clone_size: NA; d_call: TRBD1; cdr3_aa: CASSLSTGGIGNTIYF; cdr3_nt: TGTGCCAGCAGCCTCTCGACAGGGGGCATTGGAAACACCATATATTTT
j_call: TRBJ2-7; v_call: TRBV5-1; clone_size: NA; d_call: NA; cdr3_aa: CASSWDSYEQYF; cdr3_nt: TGCGCCAGCAGCTGGGACTCCTACGAGCAGTACTTC
j_call: TRBJ2-2; v_call: TRBV11-1; clone_size: NA; d_call: NA; cdr3_aa: CASSPLRTTGELFF; cdr3_nt: TGTGCCAGCAGCCCCCTGAGGACGACCGGGGAGCTGTTTTTT
j_call: TRBJ2-3; v_call: TRBV27; clone_size: once; d_call: NA; cdr3_aa: CASSRPSWGTDTQYF; cdr3_nt: TGTGCCAGCAGTCGTCCATCATGGGGCACAGATACGCAGTATTTT
j_call: TRBJ2-2; v_call: TRBV9; clone_size: NA; d_call: TRBD1; cdr3_aa: CASRKGETGAAGELFF; cdr3_nt: TGTGCCAGCAGGAAGGGTGAGACAGGGGCGGCCGGGGAGCTGTTTTTT
j_call: TRBJ2-7; v_call: TRBV2; clone_size: NA; d_call: TRBD1; cdr3_aa: CARNYGQGNYEQYF; cdr3_nt: TGTGCCAGAAACTACGGACAGGGGAACTACGAGCAGTACTTC
j_call: TRBJ1-1; v_call: TRBV21-1; clone_size: NA; d_call: NA; cdr3_aa: CASGTGRFANTEAFF; cdr3_nt: TGTGCCAGCGGCACTGGGCGATTTGCGAACACTGAAGCTTTCTTT
j_call: TRBJ1-5; v_call: TRBV12-5; clone_size: NA; d_call: TRBD1; cdr3_aa: CASAFRDRGLQPQHF; cdr3_nt: TGTGCTAGTGCTTTCAGGGACAGGGGGCTTCAGCCCCAGCATTTT
j_call: TRBJ1-3; v_call: TRBV12-5; clone_size: NA; d_call: NA; cdr3_aa: CASANRQQSSGNTIYF; cdr3_nt: TGTGCTAGTGCTAACCGACAGCAGAGCTCTGGAAACACCATATATTTT
j_call: TRBJ2-7; v_call: TRBV5-4; clone_size: NA; d_call: TRBD2; cdr3_aa: CASSLGGQTSGYEQYF; cdr3_nt: TGTGCCAGCAGTTTAGGTGGTCAGACTAGCGGATATGAGCAGTACTTC
j_call: TRBJ1-3; v_call: TRBV7-6; clone_size: once; d_call: NA; cdr3_aa: CASSLATAGGGTGNTIYF; cdr3_nt: TGTGCCAGCAGCTTAGCGACCGCGGGAGGGGGGACTGGAAACACCATATATTTT
j_call: TRBJ2-5; v_call: TRBV18; clone_size: NA; d_call: NA; cdr3_aa: CASSPRLQETQYF; cdr3_nt: TGTGCCAGCTCACCCCGTCTCCAAGAGACCCAGTACTTC
j_call: TRBJ2-7; v_call: TRBV6-1; clone_size: once; d_call: NA; cdr3_aa: CASSEIRWNEQYF; cdr3_nt: TGTGCCAGCAGTGAGATCAGGTGGAACGAGCAGTACTTC